The clone carrying this TCR beta chain has at least ten counts. Sample-barcoded 5' priming and a J-beta primer mix drove a second PCR of about 6 to 12 cycles. TCRdb analysed the 5' RACE reads with MiXCR anew, one entry per CDR3 protein. Here the sample spans 900,000 to 950,000 distinct CDR3 sequences, approximately 32% being singletons. The CDR3 is 17 amino acids. Between the trimmed V and J ends, which lost 5 bases and 1 base, there was a span of 19 bases. CDR1 and CDR2 from the germline V gene are KGHDR and SFDVKD. These data are taken from a study of blood T cells in healthy people across ages. Background on the study: Template switching retrieved approximately one barcoded beta molecule for each two T cells.

The sample was also reused in another study, on T cells of mothers and their children. That source notes: Reads recorded for TCR beta CDR3 numbered over 10 million per mother and approximately 3.2 million per child.

The clonotype comes from a woman in her forties in good health. The chain couples TRBV24-1 to TRBJ2-5; possibly TRBD1 or TRBD2 for D (5 bases each). Sequencing was performed on blood. Here the CDR3 reads CATSGPVIRGSQETQYF. The CDR3 nucleotides read TGTGCCACCAGTGGTCCAGTCATTCGGGGCAGCCAAGAGACCCAGTACTTC.